This TCR beta chain was observed in a study of cytomegalovirus exposure and HLA in healthy donors. Germline V gene data show CDR1 as SGHRS and CDR2 as YFSETQ. Trimming removed 0 bases from V and 7 bases from J; junction bases left unmatched: 6. CDR3 length: 16 residues. PCR primers comprised 60 Vbeta and 13 Jbeta primers. Clones were read by immunoSEQ multiplex PCR, and TCRdb kept only the in-frame ones, dropping some. The repertoire holds about 120,000 clones, with 74% as singletons. This clone was picked up one time. Sequenced input: PBMCs. The source of this sequence is a human donor in good health. The chain recombines TRBV5-1 with TRBJ1-6, with 8 bases aligning to TRBD1. CDR3 residues: CASSLERTGTNSPLHF. DNA of the CDR3: TGCGCCAGCAGCTTGGAACGGACAGGGACCAATTCACCCCTCCACTTT.